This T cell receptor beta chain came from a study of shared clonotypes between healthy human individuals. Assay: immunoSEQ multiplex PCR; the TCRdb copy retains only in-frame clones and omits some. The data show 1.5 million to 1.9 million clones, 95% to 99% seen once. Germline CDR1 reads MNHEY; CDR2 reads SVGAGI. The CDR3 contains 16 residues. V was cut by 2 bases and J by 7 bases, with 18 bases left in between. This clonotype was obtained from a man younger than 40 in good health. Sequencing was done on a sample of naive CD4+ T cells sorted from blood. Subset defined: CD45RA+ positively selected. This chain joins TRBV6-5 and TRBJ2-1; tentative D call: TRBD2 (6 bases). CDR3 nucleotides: TGTGCCAGCAGTTACGCGGGAACTCGGAGGGGTAATGAGCAGTTCTTC. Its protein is CASSYAGTRRGNEQFF.